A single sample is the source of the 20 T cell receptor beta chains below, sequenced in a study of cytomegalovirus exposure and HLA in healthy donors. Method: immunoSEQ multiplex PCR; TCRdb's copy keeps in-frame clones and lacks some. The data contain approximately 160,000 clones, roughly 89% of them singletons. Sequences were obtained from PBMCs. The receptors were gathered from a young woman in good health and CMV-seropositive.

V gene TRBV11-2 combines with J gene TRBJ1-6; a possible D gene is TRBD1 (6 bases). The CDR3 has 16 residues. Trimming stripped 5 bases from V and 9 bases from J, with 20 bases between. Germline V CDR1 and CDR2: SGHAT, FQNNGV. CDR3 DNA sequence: TGTGCCAGCAGCCCCCGAGGGGGGGGTTTCGGTTCACCCCTCCACTTT. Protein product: CASSPRGGGFGSPLHF.

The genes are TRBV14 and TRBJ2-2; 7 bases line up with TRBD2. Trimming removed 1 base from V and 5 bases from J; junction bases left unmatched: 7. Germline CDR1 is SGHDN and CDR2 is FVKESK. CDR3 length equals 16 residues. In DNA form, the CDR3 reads TGTGCCAGCAGCCAAGTGGCGGGAGAGGGGACCGGGGAGCTGTTTTTT. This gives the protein CASSQVAGEGTGELFF.

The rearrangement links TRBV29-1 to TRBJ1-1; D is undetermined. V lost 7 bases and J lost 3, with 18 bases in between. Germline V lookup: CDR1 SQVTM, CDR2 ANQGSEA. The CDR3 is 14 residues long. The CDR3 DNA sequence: TGCAGCGCCCCACCTACCCTTGCGGACACTGAAGCTTTCTTT. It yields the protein CSAPPTLADTEAFF.

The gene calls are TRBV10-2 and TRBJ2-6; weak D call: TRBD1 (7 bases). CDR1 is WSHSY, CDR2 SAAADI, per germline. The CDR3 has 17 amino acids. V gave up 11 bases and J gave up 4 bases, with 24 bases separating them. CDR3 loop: CASLGARGAAGANVLTF. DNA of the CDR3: TGCGCCTCCCTCGGAGCCAGGGGGGCGGCAGGGGCCAACGTCCTGACTTTC.

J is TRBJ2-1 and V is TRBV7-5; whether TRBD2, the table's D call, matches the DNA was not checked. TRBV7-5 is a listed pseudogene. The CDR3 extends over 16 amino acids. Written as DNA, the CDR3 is TGTGCCAGAAGCTTAGTTGTTGGCGGGAGGAACAATGAGCAGTTCTTC. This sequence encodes CARSLVVGGRNNEQFF.

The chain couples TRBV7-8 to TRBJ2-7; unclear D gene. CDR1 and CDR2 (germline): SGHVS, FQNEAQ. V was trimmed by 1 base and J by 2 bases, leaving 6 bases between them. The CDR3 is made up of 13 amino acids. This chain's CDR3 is CASSLGEPYEQYF. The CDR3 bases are TGTGCCAGCAGCTTAGGAGAGCCCTACGAGCAGTACTTC. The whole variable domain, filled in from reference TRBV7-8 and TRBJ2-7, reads GAGVSQSPRYKVAKRGQDVALRCDPISGHVSLFWYQQALGQGPEFLTYFQNEAQLDKSGLPSDRFFAERPEGSVSTLKIQRTQQEDSAVYLCASSLGEPYEQYFGPGTRLTVT.

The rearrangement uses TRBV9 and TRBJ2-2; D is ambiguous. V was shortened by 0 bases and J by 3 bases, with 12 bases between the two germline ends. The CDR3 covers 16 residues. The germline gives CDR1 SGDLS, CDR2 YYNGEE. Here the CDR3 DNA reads TGTGCCAGCAGCGTAGCGTCAGGAAGGTACACCGGGGAGCTGTTTTTT. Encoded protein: CASSVASGRYTGELFF.

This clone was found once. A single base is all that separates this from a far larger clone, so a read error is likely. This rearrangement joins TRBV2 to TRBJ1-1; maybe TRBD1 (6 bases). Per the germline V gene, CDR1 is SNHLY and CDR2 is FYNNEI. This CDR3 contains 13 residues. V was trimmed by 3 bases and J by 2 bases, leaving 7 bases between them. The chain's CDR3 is CASSDRGNTEAFF. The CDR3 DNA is TGTGCCAGCAGTGACAGGGGAAACACTGAAGCTTTCTTT.

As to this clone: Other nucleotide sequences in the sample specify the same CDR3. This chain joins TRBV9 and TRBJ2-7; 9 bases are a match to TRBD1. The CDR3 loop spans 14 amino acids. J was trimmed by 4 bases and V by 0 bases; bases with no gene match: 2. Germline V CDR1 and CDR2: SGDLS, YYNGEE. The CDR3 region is CASSVGQGEYEQYF. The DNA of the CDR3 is TGTGCCAGCAGCGTAGGACAGGGGGAATACGAGCAGTACTTC.

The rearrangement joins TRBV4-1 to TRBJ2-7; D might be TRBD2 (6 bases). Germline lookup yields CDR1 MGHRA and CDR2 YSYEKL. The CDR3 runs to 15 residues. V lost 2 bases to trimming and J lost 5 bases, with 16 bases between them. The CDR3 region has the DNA TGCGCCAGCAGCCAAAGACCCGGGAGAGACCACGAGCAGTACTTC. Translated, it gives CASSQRPGRDHEQYF.

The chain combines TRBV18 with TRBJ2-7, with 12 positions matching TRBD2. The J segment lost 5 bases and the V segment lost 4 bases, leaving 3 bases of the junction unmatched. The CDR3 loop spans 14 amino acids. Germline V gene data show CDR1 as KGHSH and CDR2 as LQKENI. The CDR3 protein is CASSRTSGIHEQYF. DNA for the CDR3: TGTGCCAGCTCACGGACTAGCGGGATACACGAGCAGTACTTC.

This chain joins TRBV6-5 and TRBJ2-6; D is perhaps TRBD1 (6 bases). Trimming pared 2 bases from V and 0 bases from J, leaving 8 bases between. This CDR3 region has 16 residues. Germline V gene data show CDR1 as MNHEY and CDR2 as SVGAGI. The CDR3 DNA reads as TGTGCCAGCAGTTACAGGGACAACTCTGGGGCCAACGTCCTGACTTTC. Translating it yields CASSYRDNSGANVLTF.

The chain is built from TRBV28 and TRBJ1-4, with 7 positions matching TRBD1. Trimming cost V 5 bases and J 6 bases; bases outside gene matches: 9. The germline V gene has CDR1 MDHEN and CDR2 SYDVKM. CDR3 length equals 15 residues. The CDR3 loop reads CASSTWTGIDEKLFF. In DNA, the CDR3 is TGTGCCAGCAGTACCTGGACAGGTATCGATGAAAAACTGTTTTTT.

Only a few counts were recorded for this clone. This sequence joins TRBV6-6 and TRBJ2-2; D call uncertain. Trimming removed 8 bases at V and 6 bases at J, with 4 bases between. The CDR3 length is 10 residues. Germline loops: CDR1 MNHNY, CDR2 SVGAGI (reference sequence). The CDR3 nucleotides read TGTGCCAGCCTCGCCGGGGAGCTGTTTTTT. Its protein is CASLAGELFF.

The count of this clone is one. The CDR3: CASSLEGTSYEQYF. The DNA for the CDR3 is TGTGCCAGCAGTTTGGAGGGTACCTCCTACGAGCAGTACTTC. The chain has TRBV27 and TRBJ2-7; D possibly corresponds to TRBD2 (6 bases). The CDR3 contains 14 residues. V was clipped by 3 bases and J by 0 bases, with 9 bases between them. Germline CDR1 reads MNHEY; CDR2 reads SMNVEV (reference sequence).

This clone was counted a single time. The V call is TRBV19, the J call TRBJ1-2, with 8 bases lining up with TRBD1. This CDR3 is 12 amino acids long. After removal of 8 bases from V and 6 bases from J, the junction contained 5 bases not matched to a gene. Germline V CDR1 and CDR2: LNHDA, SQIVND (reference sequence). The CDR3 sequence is CASRTGGNGYTF. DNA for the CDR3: TGTGCCAGTCGAACAGGGGGAAATGGCTACACCTTC.

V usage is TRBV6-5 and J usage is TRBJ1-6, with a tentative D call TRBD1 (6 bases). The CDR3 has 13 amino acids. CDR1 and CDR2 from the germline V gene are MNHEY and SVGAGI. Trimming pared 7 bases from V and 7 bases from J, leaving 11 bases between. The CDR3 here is CASTLGANSPLHF. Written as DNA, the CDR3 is TGTGCCAGCACCCTGGGGGCGAATTCACCCCTCCACTTT.

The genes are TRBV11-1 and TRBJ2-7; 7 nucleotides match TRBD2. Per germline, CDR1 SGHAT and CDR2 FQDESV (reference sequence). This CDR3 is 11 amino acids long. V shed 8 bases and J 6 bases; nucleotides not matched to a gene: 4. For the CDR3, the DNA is TGTGCCAGCGGGAGGGGCCTCGAGCAGTACTTC. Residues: CASGRGLEQYF.

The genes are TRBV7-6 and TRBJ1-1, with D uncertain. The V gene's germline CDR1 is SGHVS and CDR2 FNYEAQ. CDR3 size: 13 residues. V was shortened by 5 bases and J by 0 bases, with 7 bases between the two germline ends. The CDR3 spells CASSAQMNTEAFF. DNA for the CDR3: TGTGCCAGCAGCGCCCAGATGAACACTGAAGCTTTCTTT.

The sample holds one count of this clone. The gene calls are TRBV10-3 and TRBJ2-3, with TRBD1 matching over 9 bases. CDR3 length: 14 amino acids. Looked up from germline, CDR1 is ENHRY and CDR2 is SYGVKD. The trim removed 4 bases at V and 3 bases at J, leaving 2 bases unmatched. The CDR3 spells CAISAGQGTDTQYF. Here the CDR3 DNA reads TGTGCCATCAGTGCGGGACAGGGAACAGATACGCAGTATTTT.